These T cell receptor beta chains were read from a single sample in a study of cytomegalovirus exposure and HLA in healthy donors. Some clones are missing from TCRdb's copy, which holds only in-frame ones; the method was immunoSEQ multiplex PCR. This table has about 200,000 clones, 65% to 90% appearing once. The source material was PBMCs. The receptor set was obtained from a woman aged 25-40 years in good health and CMV-seropositive. Each CDR3 is given with its conserved first and last residue. A D gene is named only where the DNA matches it firmly. Size is omitted from some rows. Given values are once, few, many or a class for expanded clones.

D gene	V gene	J gene	clone size	CDR3 DNA	CDR3 protein
TRBD1	TRBV7-9	TRBJ2-6	.	TGTGCCAGCAGCTTCCAAAACGACGACAGGGGGTCTGGGGCCAACGTCCTGACTTTC	CASSFQNDDRGSGANVLTF
.	TRBV27	TRBJ1-1	.	TGTGCCAGCAGTCGGACGGAGGCCACTGAAGCTTTCTTT	CASSRTEATEAFF
.	TRBV27	TRBJ2-2	.	TGTGCCAGCAGTTTACGCAGGGACACCGGGGAGCTGTTTTTT	CASSLRRDTGELFF
TRBD2	TRBV5-1	TRBJ2-3	.	TGCGCCAGCAGCTCCCGACTAGCGGGAGAAGATACGCAGTATTTT	CASSSRLAGEDTQYF
.	TRBV7-8	TRBJ1-2	.	TGTGCCAGCAGCCCGAGACAGGATTTTAACTATGGCTACACCTTC	CASSPRQDFNYGYTF
TRBD1	TRBV5-1	TRBJ2-7	.	TGCGCCAGCAGCTCCGGACAGGGTCGGGACGAGCAGTACTTC	CASSSGQGRDEQYF
.	TRBV2	TRBJ2-5	.	TGTGCCAGCAGTGAAGCCGAGGCAGGGAAGACCCAGTACTTC	CASSEAEAGKTQYF
TRBD1	TRBV5-1	TRBJ1-4	.	TGCGCCAGCAGCTTTATGTCAGGGGGCACTAATGAAAAACTGTTTTTT	CASSFMSGGTNEKLFF
TRBD2	TRBV29-1	TRBJ2-1	.	TGCAGCGATAAGACTAGCGGAGTGTACAATGAGCAGTTCTTC	CSDKTSGVYNEQFF
TRBD1	TRBV15	TRBJ1-1	.	TGTGCCACCAGCAGAGACCCAAGGACAGGGCGGACTGAAGCTTTCTTT	CATSRDPRTGRTEAFF
.	TRBV2	TRBJ2-5	.	TGTGCCAGCAGTGTTCTCCGGGATGGGGAGACCCAGTACTTC	CASSVLRDGETQYF
TRBD1	TRBV15	TRBJ2-7	.	TGTGCCACCAGCAGGGACCGGGACAGGGGTGTCCACGAGCAGTACTTC	CATSRDRDRGVHEQYF
TRBD2	TRBV28	TRBJ2-2	.	TGTGCCAGCAGCCGCCTTCTAGCGGACACCGGGGAGCTGTTTTTT	CASSRLLADTGELFF
TRBD2	TRBV19	TRBJ2-1	.	TGTGCCAGTAGACTCGCGGGGACTAGCGGGAGGGCCGCGGGTGAGCAGTTCTTC	CASRLAGTSGRAAGEQFF
.	TRBV5-1	TRBJ2-7	.	TGCGCCAGCAGCTTGGGGTGGGGCACAGGGTCCAGGAACGAGCAGTACTTC	CASSLGWGTGSRNEQYF
TRBD2	TRBV7-9	TRBJ2-7	.	TGTGCCAGCAGCCACGGGACTAGCGGGAGGCCCTACGAGCAGTACTTC	CASSHGTSGRPYEQYF
.	TRBV5-1	TRBJ2-7	.	TGCGCCAGCAGCTTCCTAACAGATTACGGGCAGTACTTC	CASSFLTDYGQYF
TRBD2	TRBV5-1	TRBJ2-1	.	TGCGCCAGCAGCTCCACTAGCGGAGTCTACAATGAGCAGTTCTTC	CASSSTSGVYNEQFF
.	TRBV13	TRBJ2-1	.	TGTGCCAGCAGCCCTACCGCGACGGGAAAGCAGTTCTTC	CASSPTATGKQFF
TRBD2	TRBV11-2	TRBJ2-1	.	TGTGCCAGCAGCCCGCTGGTGGGACTAGCGACCAATGAGCAGTTCTTC	CASSPLVGLATNEQFF
TRBD2	TRBV27	TRBJ2-3	.	TGTGCCAGCAGTTCGCGAGCGGGAGGACCAGATACGCAGTATTTT	CASSSRAGGPDTQYF
.	TRBV28	TRBJ1-4	.	TGTGCCAGCAGCCCGAGTGAAAAACTGTTTTTT	CASSPSEKLFF
TRBD1	TRBV2	TRBJ2-7	.	TGTGCCAGCAGTGAAGCCCGGACAGGGGACGAGCAGTACTTC	CASSEARTGDEQYF
TRBD1	TRBV30	TRBJ2-7	.	TGTGCCTGGAGTGTACCGACAGGGGGGTGGTACGAGCAGTACTTC	CAWSVPTGGWYEQYF
.	TRBV27	TRBJ2-1	.	TGTGCCAGCAGTTTGGTTTCGGGGGAGCAGTTCTTC	CASSLVSGEQFF
.	TRBV2	TRBJ1-2	.	TGTGCCAGAAGAGGGGACTGGGGTTATGGCTACACCTTC	CARRGDWGYGYTF
TRBD1	TRBV7-8	TRBJ1-2	few	TGTGCCAGCAGCCTACAGGGGGCTGATGGCTACACCTTC	CASSLQGADGYTF
TRBD1	TRBV2	TRBJ2-2	.	TGTGCCAGCAGTCCGAACAGGGGGAACACCGGGGAGCTGTTTTTT	CASSPNRGNTGELFF
TRBD1	TRBV28	TRBJ1-2	.	TGTGCCAGCAGAGCCGGGACAGGGGGCTCTCACGGCTACACCTTC	CASRAGTGGSHGYTF
TRBD1	TRBV27	TRBJ2-7	.	TGTGCCAGCAGTTACCTCAGGGGGCGGTCCTACGAGCAGTACTTC	CASSYLRGRSYEQYF
.	TRBV15	TRBJ2-6	.	TGTGCCACCAGCACTCGATATTTACAGGGTTCTGGGGCCAACGTCCTGACTTTC	CATSTRYLQGSGANVLTF
.	TRBV6-5	TRBJ2-5	.	TGTGCCAGCAGTTACTCTCAGGAGACCCAGTACTTC	CASSYSQETQYF
.	TRBV7-2	TRBJ2-1	.	TGTGCCAGCAGCTTTAGCGTTGATGCCTACAATGAGCAGTTCTTC	CASSFSVDAYNEQFF
.	TRBV30	TRBJ2-1	.	TGTGCCTGGAGTTTGGACTCCCTAGGGGAGCAGTTCTTC	CAWSLDSLGEQFF
.	TRBV29-1	TRBJ2-3	.	TGCAGCGCGGACTTCCTTAACACAGATACGCAGTATTTT	CSADFLNTDTQYF
.	TRBV25-1	TRBJ2-7	.	TGTGCCAGCAGTGAAAGGATTGACAGTGACGAGCAGTACTTC	CASSERIDSDEQYF
.	TRBV28	TRBJ1-1	.	TGTGCCAGCAGTTTATTAGGGGGCACTGAAGCTTTCTTT	CASSLLGGTEAFF
.	TRBV9	TRBJ1-2	.	TGTGCCAGCAGCCCCAACACAGGGCCCTATGGCTACACCTTC	CASSPNTGPYGYTF
.	TRBV5-4	TRBJ1-4	.	TGTGCCAGCAGCAAACAGGGTACTAATGAAAAACTGTTTTTT	CASSKQGTNEKLFF
.	TRBV18	TRBJ2-1	.	TGTGCCAGCTCACTTGGGACTCGGCGCGTCGATGAGCAGTTCTTC	CASSLGTRRVDEQFF
.	TRBV28	TRBJ1-5	few	TGTGCCAGCACCTCCAACTATGAGGCCCAGCATTTT	CASTSNYEAQHF
.	TRBV28	TRBJ1-2	.	TGTGCCAGCAGCATTAACTATGGCTACACCTTC	CASSINYGYTF
.	TRBV5-6	TRBJ2-5	.	TGTGCCAGCAGCTTCCTCCCTGAAGAGACCCAGTACTTC	CASSFLPEETQYF
.	TRBV30	TRBJ2-7	.	TGTGCCTGGAAGACAGCTACCCACTCCTACGAGCAGTACTTC	CAWKTATHSYEQYF
TRBD1	TRBV14	TRBJ1-2	few	TGTGCCAGCAGCCGAAATACAGGGGGCGGCTACACCTTC	CASSRNTGGGYTF
TRBD2	TRBV7-9	TRBJ2-1	.	TGTGCCAGCAGCTTTTGGGTTAGCGGGAGGGGAAATGAGCAGTTCTTC	CASSFWVSGRGNEQFF
TRBD1	TRBV6-5	TRBJ1-4	once	TGTGCCAGCATATCGGGACAGCGTGATAATGAAAAACTGTTTTTT	CASISGQRDNEKLFF
.	TRBV7-2	TRBJ2-7	.	TGTGCCAGCAGCCGACCGGGAACTACCTACGAGCAGTACTTC	CASSRPGTTYEQYF
TRBD1	TRBV5-6	TRBJ2-1	.	TGTGCCAGCAGCCGTCGGACAGGGGGCTACAATGAGCAGTTCTTC	CASSRRTGGYNEQFF
.	TRBV28	TRBJ1-2	.	TGTGCCAGCAGTTTTTATGGTCAGGGTGGTTACACCTTC	CASSFYGQGGYTF
.	TRBV27	TRBJ1-1	.	TGTGCCAGCAGGCCGTCACGGGGGAACACTGAAGCTTTCTTT	CASRPSRGNTEAFF
TRBD1	TRBV5-4	TRBJ2-1	once	TGTGCCAGCAGCCACCGGGACAGGGGATACAATGAGCAGTTCTTC	CASSHRDRGYNEQFF
TRBD1	TRBV7-6	TRBJ1-5	.	TGTGCCAGCAGCTCGACCGGGACAGCTAATCAGCCCCAGCATTTT	CASSSTGTANQPQHF
TRBD1	TRBV29-1	TRBJ1-4	many	TGCAGCGCCTTCGGGACAGGAGGCGAAAAACTGTTTTTT	CSAFGTGGEKLFF
TRBD2	TRBV7-6	TRBJ2-7	.	TGTGCCAGCAGCCGTAATGGACTAGCGGGAGTTAACGAGCAGTACTTC	CASSRNGLAGVNEQYF
.	TRBV6-5	TRBJ1-5	.	TGTGCCAGCAGTTACTCGATAAGCGGAGGTCAGCCCCAGCATTTT	CASSYSISGGQPQHF
.	TRBV7-9	TRBJ1-2	.	TGTGCCAGCAGCTTTACGGGGGGTCGAGCTAACTATGGCTACACCTTC	CASSFTGGRANYGYTF
TRBD2	TRBV6-1	TRBJ2-1	.	TGTGCCAGCAGTGGACTCGGGGGGAGGGCCGCCAATGAGCAGTTCTTC	CASSGLGGRAANEQFF